Following are 14 T cell receptor beta chains from one sample sequenced in a study of cytomegalovirus exposure and HLA in healthy donors. Sequenced by immunoSEQ multiplex PCR; TCRdb stores in-frame clones only, minus some. The sample has 150,000 to 200,000 clones, 86% seen once; the top ten hold over 1.3%. The material sequenced was PBMCs. The receptor source for this set is a woman between 18 and 29 years old in good health and CMV-seronegative.

The chain joins TRBV5-1 to TRBJ2-7; no clear D gene. The ends were cut back, 2 bases at V and 6 bases at J, with 9 bases in the middle. The CDR3 spans 12 residues. Germline-derived CDR1 and CDR2 are SGHRS and YFSETQ. The CDR3 spells CASSLSTAEQYF. The DNA for the CDR3 is TGCGCCAGCAGCTTATCCACAGCCGAGCAGTACTTC.

Worth noting for this clone: A read error may produce the germline difference seen at one junction end. This chain links TRBV5-4 with TRBJ2-1, with a tentative D call TRBD2 (7 bases). Germline lookup yields CDR1 SGHNT and CDR2 YYREEE (reference sequence). The CDR3 runs 15 residues. The CDR3 bases are TGTGCCAGCAGCGATACGGGGGGCGGGTACACTGAGCAGTTCTTC. It translates to CASSDTGGGYTEQFF.

This chain links TRBV18 with TRBJ2-1; 9 bases match TRBD1. This CDR3 has 16 amino acids. Germline trimming cut 5 bases from V and 3 bases from J; bases unmatched to any gene: 8. Germline CDR1 is KGHSH and CDR2 is LQKENI. The CDR3, as DNA: TGTGCCAGCTCAACGCCCGGGACAGGGCACTACAATGAGCAGTTCTTC. Translating it yields CASSTPGTGHYNEQFF.

This chain joins TRBV5-1 and TRBJ2-6; TRBD1 matches 8 bases. The CDR3 covers 18 residues. The germline gives CDR1 SGHRS, CDR2 YFSETQ. V was clipped by 4 bases and J by 0 bases; unmatched bases: 9. The CDR3 DNA reads TGCGCCAGCAGCCCCCGGGACAGGCCAAACTCTGGGGCCAACGTCCTGACTTTC. This codes for CASSPRDRPNSGANVLTF.

The V and J genes are TRBV18 and TRBJ1-6, with TRBD1 identical over 7 bases. Germline V CDR1 and CDR2: KGHSH, LQKENI. The CDR3 has 16 amino acids. The V gene end was trimmed by 5 bases and the J gene end by 7 bases; junction bases not matched to a gene: 11. In nucleotides, the CDR3 is TGTGCCAGCTCAACGGGGGCGGCAGGGGGGAATTCACCCCTCCACTTT. Residues: CASSTGAAGGNSPLHF.

V gene TRBV7-2 combines with J gene TRBJ2-2, with D possibly matching TRBD1 (5 bases). Germline CDR1 reads SGHTA; CDR2 reads FQGNSA. CDR3 length: 12 amino acids. Trimming took 10 bases from V and 7 from J, leaving 13 bases between them. The CDR3: CAIRRGNGELFF. The CDR3 DNA follows: TGTGCCATCCGTAGGGGTAACGGGGAGCTGTTTTTT.

In its sample, this clone was seen many times. V usage is TRBV6-4 and J usage is TRBJ2-3; 8 bases align to TRBD2. The CDR3 loop spans 14 amino acids. Per the germline V gene, CDR1 is MRHNA and CDR2 is SNTAGT. The junction had 0 bases not matched to a gene; V was cut back by 3 bases and J by 1 base. The CDR3: CASSEAGGTDTQYF. The CDR3 coding sequence is TGTGCCAGCAGTGAAGCGGGAGGCACAGATACGCAGTATTTT.

V gene TRBV6-1 combines with J gene TRBJ2-2; D unclear. CDR3 length: 14 residues. Germline CDR1 and CDR2: MNHNS and SASEGT. V was trimmed by 4 bases and J by 1 base, leaving 7 bases between them. Written as DNA, the CDR3 is TGTGCCAGCAGTGCCTCTTTGAACACCGGGGAGCTGTTTTTT. Protein: CASSASLNTGELFF.

The J gene is TRBJ2-3, the V gene TRBV30, with 10 nucleotides matching TRBD2. V was pared by 2 bases and J by 2 bases, with 10 bases of the junction left unmatched. CDR3 size: 17 residues. Germline V gene lookup returns CDR1 GTSNPN and CDR2 SVGIG (reference sequence). DNA for the CDR3: TGTGCCTGGAGTCTCAGGACTAGCGGCTTCCCCACAGATACGCAGTATTTT. Translated, it gives CAWSLRTSGFPTDTQYF.

The rearrangement joins TRBV13 to TRBJ2-7; tentatively, D is TRBD2 (5 bases). The V end was cut by 8 bases, the J end by 2 bases, with 22 bases between. The CDR3 covers 16 residues. CDR1 and CDR2 from the germline V gene are PRHDT and FYEKMQ (reference sequence). This chain's CDR3 is CASCPSLSGGTYEQYF. The CDR3 DNA sequence: TGTGCCAGCTGCCCCTCTCTGTCAGGAGGCACCTACGAGCAGTACTTC.

The CDR3 spells CAWSPGQSYGYTF. The DNA for the CDR3 is TGTGCCTGGAGCCCAGGTCAATCCTATGGCTACACCTTC. The rearrangement links TRBV30 to TRBJ1-2; D gene unclear. Trimming shortened V by 3 bases and J by 4 bases, and 12 bases separated the two germline ends. The CDR3 contains 13 residues. CDR1 and CDR2 from the germline V gene are GTSNPN and SVGIG (reference sequence).

The J gene is TRBJ2-1, the V gene TRBV7-9; 7 nucleotides align to TRBD1. This CDR3 contains 14 residues. V lost 5 bases, J lost 2 bases, and 3 bases stayed unmatched. Germline values: CDR1 SEHNR, CDR2 FQNEAQ (reference sequence). The CDR3 protein is CASSIGQAYNEQFF. CDR3 nucleotide sequence: TGTGCCAGCAGCATAGGACAGGCCTACAATGAGCAGTTCTTC.

The chain uses TRBV5-1 and TRBJ2-5, with 12 nucleotides matching TRBD2. J gave up 5 bases and V 1 base, and 3 bases lay outside the gene matches. The CDR3 covers 15 residues. Germline-derived CDR1 and CDR2 are SGHRS and YFSETQ. CDR3 sequence (DNA): TGCGCCAGCAGCTTGACTAGCGGGAGGCGGGAGACCCAGTACTTC. This gives the protein CASSLTSGRRETQYF. Based on the CDR3 plus reference TRBV5-1 and TRBJ2-5, the full variable domain is KAGVTQTPRYLIKTRGQQVTLSCSPISGHRSVSWYQQTPGQGLQFLFEYFSETQRNKGNFPGRFSGRQFSNSRSEMNVSTLELGDSALYLCASSLTSGRRETQYFGPGTRLLVL.

This chain joins TRBV14 and TRBJ2-3; 14 bases fit TRBD2. The junction had 14 bases not matched to a gene; V was cut back by 4 bases and J by 2 bases. The germline V gene encodes CDR1 SGHDN and CDR2 FVKESK. The CDR3 runs 20 residues. In DNA form, the CDR3 reads TGTGCCAGCAGCCTCAAACCGGGACTAGCGGGAGCTCTTGTCACAGATACGCAGTATTTT. Its protein product is CASSLKPGLAGALVTDTQYF.